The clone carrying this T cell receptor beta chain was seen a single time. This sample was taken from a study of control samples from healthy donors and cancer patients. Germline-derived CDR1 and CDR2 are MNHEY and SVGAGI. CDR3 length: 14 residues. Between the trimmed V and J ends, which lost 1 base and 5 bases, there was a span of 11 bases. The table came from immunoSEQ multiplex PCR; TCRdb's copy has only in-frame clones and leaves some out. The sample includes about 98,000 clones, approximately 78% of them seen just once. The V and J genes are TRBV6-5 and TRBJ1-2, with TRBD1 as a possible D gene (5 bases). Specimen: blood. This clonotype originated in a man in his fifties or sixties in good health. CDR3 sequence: CASSYWGTGYGYTF. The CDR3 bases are TGTGCCAGCAGTTACTGGGGGACGGGATATGGCTACACCTTC.